Each of the 30 T cell receptor beta chains below was sequenced from the same sample in a study of shared clonotypes between healthy human individuals. The repertoire was sequenced with immunoSEQ multiplex PCR; TCRdb's copy has only in-frame clones and lacks some. The sample carries a few million clones, less than 95% recorded once. The material sequenced was naive CD4+ T cells from PBMCs. Subset given: CD45RA+ positively selected. All receptors derive from a man younger than 35 in good health. Some clones in this sample may be carry-over from other donors' samples.

J is TRBJ2-1 and V is TRBV10-1, with 9 bases matching TRBD2. This CDR3 region has 13 residues. CDR1 WNHNN and CDR2 SYGVQD come from the germline V gene (reference sequence). The V gene end was trimmed by 11 bases and the J gene end by 8 bases; junction bases not matched to a gene: 10. Written as DNA, the CDR3 is TGCGCCGCCCGCGCGGGAGGGTTTGATGAGCAGTTCTTC. It specifies CAARAGGFDEQFF.

The chain combines TRBV10-2 with TRBJ2-1; TRBD2 aligns across 14 bases. Germline V gene data show CDR1 as WSHSY and CDR2 as SAAADI. There are 15 residues in the CDR3. Unmatched junction bases numbered 7, after V lost 8 bases and J lost 7 bases. CDR3 nucleotides: TGCGCCAGCCAGGGACTAGCGGGAGTCGGAAATGAGCAGTTCTTC. It encodes CASQGLAGVGNEQFF.

The chain employs TRBV28 and TRBJ2-7; no clear D gene. Trimming pared 7 bases from V and 12 bases from J, leaving 16 bases between. The length of the CDR3 is 11 residues. Germline-derived CDR1 and CDR2 are MDHEN and SYDVKM. The CDR3 DNA follows: TGTGCCAGCACCCTCGGAGCTGCCGCGTACTTC. Its protein is CASTLGAAAYF.

The genes are TRBV7-2 and TRBJ1-4; no definite D call. Germline V gene data show CDR1 as SGHTA and CDR2 as FQGNSA. Trimming removed 6 bases at V and 4 bases at J, with 12 bases between. The CDR3 extends over 14 amino acids. The CDR3 spells CASSGEGGNEKLFF. The CDR3 nucleotides are TGTGCCAGCAGTGGGGAGGGCGGTAATGAAAAACTGTTTTTT.

With respect to this clone: Germline and junction disagree at one end, which may indicate a read error. This chain connects TRBV7-2 to TRBJ2-7; 11 bases align to TRBD1. The CDR3 loop spans 14 amino acids. The germline V gene encodes CDR1 SGHTA and CDR2 FQGNSA. The CDR3 region is CASSPGTGGLEQHF. The DNA for the CDR3 is TGTGCCAGCAGCCCCGGGACAGGGGGGCTCGAGCAGCACTTC.

The chain joins TRBV5-4 to TRBJ2-3; 11 nucleotides match TRBD2. V was pared by 6 bases and J by 2 bases, with 5 bases of the junction left unmatched. The germline V gene encodes CDR1 SGHNT and CDR2 YYREEE (reference sequence). This CDR3 contains 15 residues. CDR3 loop: CASTIAGGYTDTQYF. The CDR3 bases are TGTGCCAGCACTATAGCGGGAGGGTACACAGATACGCAGTATTTT.

The chain has TRBV4-3 and TRBJ1-1; tentatively, D is TRBD1 (5 bases). Trimming removed 4 bases from V and 5 bases from J, with 17 bases in between. Germline assignment: CDR1 LGHNA and CDR2 YSLEER. This CDR3 has 15 amino acids. The DNA for the CDR3 is TGCGCCAGCAGCCCCACGGGACCTGATAAGACTGAAGCTTTCTTT. Its translation: CASSPTGPDKTEAFF.

This clone appeared once. The chain uses TRBV30 and TRBJ2-6; no definite D call. The V end lost 3 bases, the J end lost 0 bases, and 9 bases lay between the germline ends. The CDR3 runs 15 residues. Germline assignment: CDR1 GTSNPN and CDR2 SVGIG (reference sequence). The CDR3: CAWRGRNSGANVLTF. The CDR3, as DNA: TGTGCCTGGAGGGGCCGGAACTCTGGGGCCAACGTCCTGACTTTC. The full variable domain, rest sourced from reference TRBV30 and TRBJ2-6, is SQTIHQWPATLVQPVGSPLSLECTVEGTSNPNLYWYRQAAGRGLQLLFYSVGIGQISSEVPQNLSASRPQDRQFILSSKKLLLSDSGFYLCAWRGRNSGANVLTFGAGSRLTVL.

This chain links TRBV23-1 with TRBJ1-2; the D is unclear. TRBV23-1 is flagged as an ORF with uncertain function. Trimming shortened V by 4 bases and J by 6 bases, and 12 bases separated the two germline ends. This CDR3 is 13 amino acids long. This CDR3 reads CASSPLCDNGYTF. As DNA, the CDR3 is TGCGCCAGCAGTCCCCTTTGCGACAATGGCTACACCTTC.

DNA of the CDR3: TGTGCCAGCTCGCCCGTAGCGGGAGGGCCCGCCGGGGAGCTGTTTTTT. Its translation: CASSPVAGGPAGELFF. This chain joins TRBV18 and TRBJ2-2; the match to TRBD2 covers 11 bases. Germline loops: CDR1 KGHSH, CDR2 LQKENI. V gave up 6 bases and J gave up 6 bases; unmatched junction bases: 9. The CDR3 sequence is 16 residues long.

V is TRBV9 and J is TRBJ2-2; either TRBD1 or TRBD2 may supply D (6 bases each). Germline CDR1 reads SGDLS; CDR2 reads YYNGEE. CDR3 length: 15 residues. Trimming left V 1 base short and J 4 bases short, with 11 bases between. The CDR3 is CASSVMGGLTGELFF. Written as DNA, the CDR3 is TGTGCCAGCAGCGTAATGGGGGGCCTCACCGGGGAGCTGTTTTTT.

The rearrangement joins TRBV6-5 to TRBJ2-2; D perhaps matches TRBD1 (5 bases). CDR1 is MNHEY, CDR2 SVGAGI, per germline. Trimming took 2 bases from V and 6 from J, leaving 10 bases between them. This CDR3 comprises 14 residues. As DNA, the CDR3 is TGTGCCAGCAGTTACGATACAGGCTCCGGGGAGCTGTTTTTT. This translates into CASSYDTGSGELFF.

The V and J genes are TRBV7-2 and TRBJ1-3; TRBD1 might be the D (5 bases). Per germline, CDR1 SGHTA and CDR2 FQGNSA. This CDR3 is built from 16 residues. The V and J ends lost 1 base and 2 bases respectively, with 12 bases between them. The CDR3 DNA sequence: TGTGCCAGCAGCTTAGTCCAGGGCCGCCCTGGAAACACCATATATTTT. Its translation: CASSLVQGRPGNTIYF.

The rearrangement links TRBV29-1 to TRBJ1-4; weak D call: TRBD1 (6 bases). Per the germline V gene, CDR1 is SQVTM and CDR2 is ANQGSEA. The CDR3 spans 16 residues. The V end lost 5 bases, the J end lost 8 bases, and 24 bases lay between the germline ends. The CDR3 DNA sequence: TGCAGCGTTCGCCGGACAGTGAGCAACTTTGGGGAAAAACTGTTTTTT. Translated: CSVRRTVSNFGEKLFF.

The CDR3 loop reads CASSSTPFSRNTIYF. The DNA for the CDR3 is TGTGCCAGCAGCTCAACGCCTTTTTCTCGAAACACCATATATTTT. The V gene is TRBV9, the J gene TRBJ1-3; D unclear. Germline CDR1 is SGDLS and CDR2 is YYNGEE. The CDR3 length is 15 residues. The V end was cut by 4 bases, the J end by 5 bases, with 16 bases between.

The rearrangement uses TRBV12-5 and TRBJ2-7, with D perhaps assigned TRBD1 or TRBD2 (5 bases each). The V and J ends lost 0 bases and 2 bases respectively, with 11 bases between them. The CDR3 extends over 15 amino acids. In germline, CDR1 is LGHNT, CDR2 FRNRAP. This CDR3 reads CASGLVHGAPYEQYF. Written as DNA, the CDR3 is TGTGCTAGTGGTTTGGTACACGGGGCCCCCTACGAGCAGTACTTC.

A note on this clone: Other DNA sequences in this specimen translate into the identical CDR3. The chain is built from TRBV7-3 and TRBJ1-1; TRBD1 agrees at 7 bases. Unmatched junction bases numbered 3, after V lost 6 bases and J lost 2 bases. The CDR3 is 13 amino acids. CDR1 SGHTA and CDR2 FQGTGA come from the germline V gene. DNA for the CDR3: TGTGCCAGCAGTAGGGACAGTAACACTGAAGCTTTCTTT. Residues: CASSRDSNTEAFF.

The rearrangement uses TRBV5-1 and TRBJ2-2, with D possibly being TRBD1 (6 bases). Trimming shortened V by 9 bases and J by 0 bases, and 12 bases separated the two germline ends. Germline V lookup: CDR1 SGHRS, CDR2 YFSETQ. The CDR3 runs 14 residues. The CDR3 loop reads CATGQTSNTGELFF. In DNA form, the CDR3 reads TGCGCCACCGGACAGACATCGAACACCGGGGAGCTGTTTTTT.

J is TRBJ1-1 and V is TRBV30; the D gene is possibly TRBD1 (5 bases). V was pared by 3 bases and J by 8 bases, with 13 bases between. The length of the CDR3 is 12 residues. Germline CDR1 is GTSNPN and CDR2 is SVGIG (reference sequence). CDR3: CAWRLDTIEAFF. Written as DNA, the CDR3 is TGTGCCTGGAGGCTGGACACGATAGAAGCTTTCTTT.

About this clone: Other DNA variants within this sample encode the same CDR3. J is TRBJ2-7 and V is TRBV7-9; 9 bases line up with TRBD1. V lost 5 bases and J lost 0; bases outside the gene matches: 2. The CDR3 length is 14 residues. CDR1 and CDR2 from the germline V gene are SEHNR and FQNEAQ (reference sequence). The chain's CDR3 is CASSPQGASYEQYF. The CDR3 DNA sequence: TGTGCCAGCAGCCCACAGGGGGCCTCCTACGAGCAGTACTTC.

J is TRBJ1-1 and V is TRBV20-1, with D hard to call. This CDR3 has 11 amino acids. V was cut by 6 bases and J by 3 bases, with 8 bases left in between. Germline V gene lookup returns CDR1 DFQATT and CDR2 SNEGSKA (reference sequence). Written as DNA, the CDR3 is TGCAGTGCCCTCAGGCACACTGAAGCTTTCTTT. Translated, it gives CSALRHTEAFF.

To note about this clone: This sample also contains other DNA sequences that code for the same CDR3. The chain employs TRBV28 and TRBJ1-5, with 7 bases that match TRBD1. J lost 1 base, V lost 6 bases, and 3 bases had no gene match. This CDR3 has 14 residues. The germline CDR1 and CDR2 sequences are MDHEN and SYDVKM. For the CDR3, the DNA is TGTGCCAGCAGCCAGGGGGGGAGCAATCAGCCCCAGCATTTT. This codes for CASSQGGSNQPQHF.

V and J are TRBV2 and TRBJ2-2; TRBD2 is a possible D gene (6 bases). Between the trimmed V and J ends, which lost 7 bases and 6 bases, there was a span of 12 bases. Looked up from germline, CDR1 is SNHLY and CDR2 is FYNNEI. The CDR3 has 13 residues. Here the CDR3 reads CASKGREAGELFF. CDR3 bases: TGTGCCAGCAAGGGCAGGGAGGCCGGGGAGCTGTTTTTT. The full variable domain, its missing parts supplied by reference TRBV2 and TRBJ2-2, is EPEVTQTPSHQVTQMGQEVILRCVPISNHLYFYWYRQILGQKVEFLVSFYNNEISEKSEIFDDQFSVERPDGSNFTLKIRSTKLEDSAMYFCASKGREAGELFFGEGSRLTVL.

This chain connects TRBV7-2 to TRBJ1-3; D not resolved. The CDR3 has 17 residues. CDR1 is SGHTA, CDR2 FQGNSA, per germline. Trimming removed 1 base at V and 0 bases at J, with 13 bases between. CDR3 bases: TGTGCCAGCAGCTTAGTGGCCAGCCGATACTCTGGAAACACCATATATTTT. Translation: CASSLVASRYSGNTIYF.

The chain uses TRBV27 and TRBJ1-4; no firm D call. The CDR3 consists of 17 residues. V lost 5 bases and J lost 1, with 17 bases in between. The germline gives CDR1 MNHEY, CDR2 SMNVEV (reference sequence). The CDR3 reads CASSPLSLHQTNEKLFF. CDR3 DNA: TGTGCCAGCAGTCCCTTATCCCTCCACCAAACTAATGAAAAACTGTTTTTT.

Concerning this clone: At one boundary the junction diverges from the germline segment, which might be a read error. The chain combines TRBV15 with TRBJ1-5, with TRBD1 matching 10 bases. The CDR3 extends over 17 amino acids. Germline CDR1 LNHNV, CDR2 YYDKDF (reference sequence). The CDR3: CATSGEAGTGAHQPQHF. For the CDR3, the DNA is TGTGCCACCAGCGGAGAGGCCGGGACAGGGGCTCATCAGCCCCAGCATTTT. Filled out from reference TRBV15 and TRBJ1-5, the complete variable domain reads DAMVIQNPRYQVTQFGKPVTLSCSQTLNHNVMYWYQQKSSQAPKLLFHYYDKDFNNEADTPDNFQSRRPNTSFCFLDIRSPGLGDTAMYLCATSGEAGTGAHQPQHFGDGTRLSIL.

The V call is TRBV5-1, the J call TRBJ2-3; D is unresolved. This CDR3 is built from 19 residues. Trimming removed 6 bases at V and 2 bases at J, with 28 bases between. The germline CDR1 and CDR2 sequences are SGHRS and YFSETQ. The chain's CDR3 is CASTVVTHLDSPNTDTQYF. The CDR3 DNA follows: TGCGCCAGCACGGTTGTTACGCATTTAGACTCACCGAACACAGATACGCAGTATTTT.

The chain has TRBV4-1 and TRBJ2-1; 8 bases line up with TRBD1. Germline CDR1 and CDR2: MGHRA and YSYEKL. The CDR3 contains 16 residues. Unmatched junction bases numbered 11, after V lost 3 bases and J lost 7 bases. The DNA for the CDR3 is TGCGCCAGCAGCCAGCCCCGGGACAGGAGTCGGAATGAGCAGTTCTTC. It specifies CASSQPRDRSRNEQFF.

V is TRBV28 and J is TRBJ2-7; D uncertain. V shed 7 bases and J shed 0 bases, with 13 bases lying between them. Germline V gene sequence: CDR1 MDHEN, CDR2 SYDVKM. The CDR3 extends over 14 amino acids. The CDR3 sequence: CASKGDPYSYEQYF. In nucleotides, the CDR3 is TGTGCCAGCAAGGGCGACCCCTACTCCTACGAGCAGTACTTC.

This chain joins TRBV7-9 and TRBJ2-2; 9 nucleotides align to TRBD2. This CDR3 comprises 16 residues. The V segment lost 4 bases and the J segment 5 bases; nucleotides outside the gene matches: 8. Germline CDR1 SEHNR, CDR2 FQNEAQ (reference sequence). CDR3 DNA: TGTGCCAGCAGCTCCCAAAGCGGGAGGAGGACCGGGGAGCTGTTTTTT. Its protein product is CASSSQSGRRTGELFF. Full variable domain (remainder filled in from reference TRBV7-9 and TRBJ2-2): DTGVSQNPRHKITKRGQNVTFRCDPISEHNRLYWYRQTLGQGPEFLTYFQNEAQLEKSRLLSDRFSAERPKGSFSTLEIQRTEQGDSAMYLCASSSQSGRRTGELFFGEGSRLTVL.